The text below deals with one T cell receptor (beta chain). The data stem from a study of blood T cell repertoires in COVID-19. Overall study: Sites across the United States, Italy and Spain contributed samples from acute and convalescent COVID-19. T cells, B-cell-depleted T cells, or PBMCs provided the cDNA or gDNA that served as material.

V shed 4 bases, J shed 3 bases, and the junction held 2 bases outside the gene matches. This CDR3 contains 14 residues. From germline, CDR1 is MGHRA and CDR2 YSYEKL. Original data processing: Estimation of nucleated cell counts relied on the amplification of reference gene primers. Assay used: immunoSEQ multiplex PCR; TCRdb lists only in-frame clones, some missing. The DNA was the basis for D and trimming; V, J and clone size are from that table. The sample has about 71,000 clones, 85% to 90% seen once. Sequencing was done on a sample of peripheral blood. V usage is TRBV4-1 and J usage is TRBJ2-5; 10 positions agree with TRBD2. The receptor was derived from a man aged 80 or over with acute or convalescent COVID-19. The CDR3 protein is CASSRLAGEETQYF. The CDR3 coding sequence is TGCGCCAGCAGCCGTCTAGCGGGAGAAGAGACCCAGTACTTC.